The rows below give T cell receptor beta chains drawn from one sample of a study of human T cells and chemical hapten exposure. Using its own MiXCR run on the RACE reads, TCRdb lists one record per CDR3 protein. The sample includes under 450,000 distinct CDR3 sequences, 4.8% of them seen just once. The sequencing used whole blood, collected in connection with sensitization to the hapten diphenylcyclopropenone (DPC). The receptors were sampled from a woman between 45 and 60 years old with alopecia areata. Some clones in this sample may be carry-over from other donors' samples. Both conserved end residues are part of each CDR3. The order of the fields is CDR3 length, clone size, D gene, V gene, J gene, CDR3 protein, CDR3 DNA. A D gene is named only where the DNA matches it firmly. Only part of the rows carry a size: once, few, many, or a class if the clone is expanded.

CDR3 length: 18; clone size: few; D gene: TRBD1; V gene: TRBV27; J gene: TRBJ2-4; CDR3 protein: CASSPQGATYVAKNIQYF; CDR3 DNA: TGTGCCAGCAGCCCCCAGGGGGCTACCTACGTAGCCAAAAACATTCAGTACTTC
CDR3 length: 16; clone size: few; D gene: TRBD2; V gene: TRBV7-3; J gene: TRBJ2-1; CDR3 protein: CASSLRVAGDYNEQFF; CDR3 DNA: TGTGCCAGCAGCTTAAGGGTAGCGGGGGACTACAATGAGCAGTTCTTC
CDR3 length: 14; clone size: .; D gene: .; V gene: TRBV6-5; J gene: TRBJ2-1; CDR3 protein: CASSAGRTFNEQFF; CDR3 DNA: TGTGCCAGCAGTGCGGGGCGGACCTTCAATGAGCAGTTCTTC
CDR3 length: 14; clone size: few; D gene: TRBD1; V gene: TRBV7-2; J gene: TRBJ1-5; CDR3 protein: CASSPWTGGQPQHF; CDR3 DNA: TGTGCCAGCAGCCCATGGACAGGCGGTCAGCCCCAGCATTTT
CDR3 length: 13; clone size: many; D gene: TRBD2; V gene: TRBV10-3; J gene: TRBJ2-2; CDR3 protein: CAIRAGGSEELFF; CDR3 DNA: TGTGCCATCAGGGCGGGAGGGTCCGAGGAGCTGTTTTTT
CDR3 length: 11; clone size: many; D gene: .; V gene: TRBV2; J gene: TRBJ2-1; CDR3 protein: CASSEELEQFF; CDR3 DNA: TGTGCCAGCAGTGAAGAGTTGGAGCAGTTCTTC
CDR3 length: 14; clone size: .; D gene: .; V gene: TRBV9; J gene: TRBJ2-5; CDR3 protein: CASSVSEREETQYF; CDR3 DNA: TGTGCCAGCAGCGTAAGTGAAAGGGAAGAGACCCAGTACTTC
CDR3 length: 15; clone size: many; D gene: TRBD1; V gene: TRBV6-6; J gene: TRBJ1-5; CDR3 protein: CASSYSRQGGQPQHF; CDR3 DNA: TGTGCCAGCAGTTATAGCCGACAGGGGGGACAGCCCCAGCATTTT
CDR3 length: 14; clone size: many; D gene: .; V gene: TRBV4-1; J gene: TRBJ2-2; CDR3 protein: CASSHEAGTGELFF; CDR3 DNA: TGCGCCAGCAGCCACGAGGCCGGGACCGGGGAGCTGTTTTTT
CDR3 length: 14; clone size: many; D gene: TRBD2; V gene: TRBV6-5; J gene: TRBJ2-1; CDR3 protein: CASSLTSGNNEQFF; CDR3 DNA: TGTGCCAGCAGCTTGACTAGCGGTAACAATGAGCAGTTCTTC
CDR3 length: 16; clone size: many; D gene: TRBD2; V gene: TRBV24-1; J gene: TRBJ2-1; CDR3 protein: CATSEEVAGATNEQFF; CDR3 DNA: TGTGCCACCAGTGAAGAAGTAGCGGGAGCGACTAATGAGCAGTTCTTC
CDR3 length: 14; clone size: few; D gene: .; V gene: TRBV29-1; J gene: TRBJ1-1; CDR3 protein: CSAETGTLNTEAFF; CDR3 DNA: TGCAGCGCAGAGACCGGGACATTGAACACTGAAGCTTTCTTT
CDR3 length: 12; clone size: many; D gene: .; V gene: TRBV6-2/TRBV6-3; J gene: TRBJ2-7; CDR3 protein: CASSYSSYEQYF; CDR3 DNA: TGTGCCAGCAGTTACAGCTCCTACGAGCAGTACTTC
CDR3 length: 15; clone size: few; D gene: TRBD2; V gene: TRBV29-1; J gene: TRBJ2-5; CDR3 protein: CSVEPGLAPQETQYF; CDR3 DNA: TGCAGCGTTGAGCCGGGACTAGCGCCCCAAGAGACCCAGTACTTC
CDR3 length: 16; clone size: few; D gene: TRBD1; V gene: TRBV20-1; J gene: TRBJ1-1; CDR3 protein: CSARDHFIGQGTEAFF; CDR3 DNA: TGCAGTGCTAGAGATCACTTCATAGGACAGGGAACTGAAGCTTTCTTT
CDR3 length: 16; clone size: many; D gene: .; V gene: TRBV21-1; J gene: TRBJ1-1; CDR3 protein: CASRTGRLTWNTEAFF; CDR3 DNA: TGTGCCAGCAGGACGGGGAGGTTGACATGGAACACTGAAGCTTTCTTT
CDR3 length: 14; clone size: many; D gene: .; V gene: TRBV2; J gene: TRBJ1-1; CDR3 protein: CASRKARVNTEAFF; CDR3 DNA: TGTGCCAGCAGGAAAGCTAGGGTGAACACTGAAGCTTTCTTT
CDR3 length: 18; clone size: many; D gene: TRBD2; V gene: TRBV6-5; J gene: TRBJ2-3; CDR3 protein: CASSYSPSGTSGTDTQYF; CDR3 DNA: TGTGCCAGCAGTTACTCCCCTAGCGGGACCTCAGGCACAGATACGCAGTATTTT
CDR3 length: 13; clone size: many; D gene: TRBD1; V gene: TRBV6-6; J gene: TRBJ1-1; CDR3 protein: CASTTTGGTEAFF; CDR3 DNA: TGTGCCAGCACCACGACAGGGGGGACTGAAGCTTTCTTT
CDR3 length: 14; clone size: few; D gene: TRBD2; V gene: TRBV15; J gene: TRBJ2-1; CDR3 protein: CATSRDPSGDEQFF; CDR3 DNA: TGTGCCACCAGCAGAGATCCTAGCGGGGATGAGCAGTTCTTC
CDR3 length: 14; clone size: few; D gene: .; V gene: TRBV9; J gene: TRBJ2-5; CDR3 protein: CASSPFVYQETQYF; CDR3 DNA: TGTGCCAGCAGCCCCTTTGTCTACCAAGAGACCCAGTACTTC
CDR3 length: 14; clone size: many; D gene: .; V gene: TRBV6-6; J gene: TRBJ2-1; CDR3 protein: CASSLLPEVNEQFF; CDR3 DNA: TGTGCCAGCAGTCTCCTCCCGGAGGTCAATGAGCAGTTCTTC
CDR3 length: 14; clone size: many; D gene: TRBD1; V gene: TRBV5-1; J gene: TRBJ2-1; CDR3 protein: CASSLRQGNYEQFF; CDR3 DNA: TGCGCCAGCAGCCTTCGACAGGGCAACTATGAGCAGTTCTTC
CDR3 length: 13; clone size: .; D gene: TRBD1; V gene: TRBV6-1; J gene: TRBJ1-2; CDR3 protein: CASRTGTGQGYTF; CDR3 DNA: TGTGCCAGCAGAACCGGGACAGGGCAAGGCTACACCTTC
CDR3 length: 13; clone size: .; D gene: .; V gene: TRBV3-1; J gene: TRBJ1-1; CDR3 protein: CASSPFGGTEAFF; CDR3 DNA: TGTGCCAGCAGCCCCTTCGGAGGAACTGAAGCTTTCTTT
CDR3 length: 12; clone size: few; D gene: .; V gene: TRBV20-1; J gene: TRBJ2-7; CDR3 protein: CSAPLDSYEQYF; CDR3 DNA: TGCAGTGCGCCACTAGACTCCTACGAGCAGTACTTC
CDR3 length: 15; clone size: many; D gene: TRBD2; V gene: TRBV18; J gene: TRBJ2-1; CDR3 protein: CASSPPLAGGYEQFF; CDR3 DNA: TGTGCCAGCTCACCACCGCTAGCGGGAGGCTATGAGCAGTTCTTC
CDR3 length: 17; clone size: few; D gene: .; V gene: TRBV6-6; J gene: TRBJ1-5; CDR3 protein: CASSYERTAPGNQPQHF; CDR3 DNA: TGTGCCAGCAGTTACGAGAGGACAGCCCCGGGGAATCAGCCCCAGCATTTT
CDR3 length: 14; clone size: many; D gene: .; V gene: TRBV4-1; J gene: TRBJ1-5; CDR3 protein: CASSPTSAGQPQHF; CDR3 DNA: TGCGCCAGCAGCCCGACATCGGCGGGTCAGCCCCAGCATTTT
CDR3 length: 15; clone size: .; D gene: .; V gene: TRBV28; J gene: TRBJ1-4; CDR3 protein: CASSLRGPVKEKLFF; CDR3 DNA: TGTGCCAGCAGTTTGAGAGGCCCAGTGAAAGAAAAACTGTTTTTT
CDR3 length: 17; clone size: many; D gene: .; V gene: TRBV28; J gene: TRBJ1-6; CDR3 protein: CASSLFRPNTYNSPLHF; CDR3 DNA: TGTGCCAGCAGTTTATTCAGGCCAAACACCTATAATTCACCCCTCCACTTT
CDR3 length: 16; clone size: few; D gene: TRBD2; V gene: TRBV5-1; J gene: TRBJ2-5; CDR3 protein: CASSSFSGTSVETQYF; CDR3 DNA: TGCGCCAGCAGCTCCTTTTCCGGGACTAGCGTAGAGACCCAGTACTTC
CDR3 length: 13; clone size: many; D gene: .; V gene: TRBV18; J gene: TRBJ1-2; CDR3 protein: CASSSRQDYGYTF; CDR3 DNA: TGTGCCAGCTCCTCACGACAGGACTATGGCTACACCTTC
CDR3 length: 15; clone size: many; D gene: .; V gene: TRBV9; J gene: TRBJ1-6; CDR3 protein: CASSPFPAANSPLHF; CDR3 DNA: TGTGCCAGCAGCCCTTTCCCGGCGGCCAATTCACCCCTCCACTTT
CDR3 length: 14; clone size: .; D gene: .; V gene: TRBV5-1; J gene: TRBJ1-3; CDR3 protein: CASSLEARGNTIYF; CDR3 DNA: TGCGCCAGCAGCTTGGAGGCACGGGGAAACACCATATATTTT
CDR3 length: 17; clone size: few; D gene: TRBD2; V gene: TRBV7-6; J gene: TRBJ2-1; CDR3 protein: CASSPNPGLAGLEEQFF; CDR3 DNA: TGTGCCAGCAGCCCTAATCCGGGACTAGCGGGCCTAGAGGAGCAGTTCTTC
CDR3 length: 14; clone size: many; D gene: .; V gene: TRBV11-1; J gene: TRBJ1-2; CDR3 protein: CASSNRTAIYGYTF; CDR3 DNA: TGTGCCAGCAGCAATCGGACGGCAATTTATGGCTACACCTTC
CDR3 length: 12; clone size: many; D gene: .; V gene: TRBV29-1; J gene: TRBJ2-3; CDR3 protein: CSVLANTDTQYF; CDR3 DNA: TGCAGCGTTCTAGCGAACACAGATACGCAGTATTTT
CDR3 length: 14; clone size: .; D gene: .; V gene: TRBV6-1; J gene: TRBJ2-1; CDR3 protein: CASSQQTVYNEQFF; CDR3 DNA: TGTGCCAGCAGTCAGCAGACTGTTTACAATGAGCAGTTCTTC
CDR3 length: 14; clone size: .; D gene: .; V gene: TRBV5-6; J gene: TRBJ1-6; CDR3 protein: CASSFQDRAGSLHF; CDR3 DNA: TGTGCCAGCAGCTTCCAAGACCGCGCAGGATCCCTCCACTTT
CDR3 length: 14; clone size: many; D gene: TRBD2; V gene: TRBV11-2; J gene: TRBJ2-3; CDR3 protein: CASSSGGGGPTQYF; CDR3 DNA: TGTGCCAGCAGCTCCGGGGGCGGGGGGCCCACGCAGTATTTT
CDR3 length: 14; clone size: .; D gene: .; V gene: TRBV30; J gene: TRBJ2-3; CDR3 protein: CASGAQPYIDTQYF; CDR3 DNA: TGTGCCTCGGGGGCCCAGCCCTATATAGATACGCAGTATTTT
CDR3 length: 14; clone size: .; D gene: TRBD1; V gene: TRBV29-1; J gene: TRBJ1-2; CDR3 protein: CSVEEPGGIYGYTF; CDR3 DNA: TGCAGCGTTGAGGAACCAGGGGGCATCTATGGCTACACCTTC
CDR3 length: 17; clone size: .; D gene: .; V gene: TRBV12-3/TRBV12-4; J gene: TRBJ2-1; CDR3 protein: CASSPLAGAVRNNEQFF; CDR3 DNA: TGTGCCAGCAGCCCCCTTGCGGGGGCCGTGAGAAACAATGAGCAGTTCTTC
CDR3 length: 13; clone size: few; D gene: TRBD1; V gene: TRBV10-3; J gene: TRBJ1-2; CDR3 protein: CAISGGGTDGYTF; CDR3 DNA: TGTGCCATCAGTGGCGGGGGGACAGATGGCTACACCTTC
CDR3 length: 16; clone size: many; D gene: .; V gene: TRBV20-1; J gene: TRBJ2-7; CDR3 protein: CSARERAGQRPYEQYF; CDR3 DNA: TGCAGTGCTAGAGAAAGGGCGGGACAAAGGCCCTACGAGCAGTACTTC
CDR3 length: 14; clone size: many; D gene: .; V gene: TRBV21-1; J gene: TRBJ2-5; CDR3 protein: CASSDSAGMETQYF; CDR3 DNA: TGTGCCAGCAGCGACTCAGCAGGAATGGAGACCCAGTACTTC
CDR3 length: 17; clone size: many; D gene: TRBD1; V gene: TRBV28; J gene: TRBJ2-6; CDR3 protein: CASRRDRGLSGANVLTF; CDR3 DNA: TGTGCCAGCAGAAGGGACAGGGGCCTCTCTGGGGCCAACGTCCTGACTTTC
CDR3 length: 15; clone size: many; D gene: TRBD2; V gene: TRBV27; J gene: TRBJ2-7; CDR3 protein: CASSLGAGVGYEQYF; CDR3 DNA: TGTGCCAGCAGTTTAGGCGCGGGAGTGGGGTACGAGCAGTACTTC
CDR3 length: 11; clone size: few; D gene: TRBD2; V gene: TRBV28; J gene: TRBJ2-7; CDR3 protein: CATQRGVEQYF; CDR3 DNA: TGTGCCACCCAACGGGGGGTCGAGCAGTACTTC
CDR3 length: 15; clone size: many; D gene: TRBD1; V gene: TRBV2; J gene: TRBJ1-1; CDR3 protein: CASSERRQGHTEAFF; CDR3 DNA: TGTGCCAGCAGTGAAAGACGACAGGGCCACACTGAAGCTTTCTTT
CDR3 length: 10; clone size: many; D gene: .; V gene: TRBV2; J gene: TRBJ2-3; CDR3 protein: CATLGDTQYF; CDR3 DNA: TGTGCCACCCTAGGGGATACGCAGTATTTT